These T cell receptor beta chains were read from a single sample in a study of T cell repertoires in cytomegalovirus infection. TCRdb ran MiXCR on the reads and lists one entry per CDR3 protein. Here the sample spans about 180,000 distinct CDR3 sequences, 13% to 15% being singletons. The sample taken for sequencing was PBMCs. The receptors were gathered from a human donor in good health (CMV status not recorded). Some clones in this sample may be carry-over from other donors' samples. The CDR3 runs from the conserved cysteine through the conserved F or W. The order of the fields is V gene, J gene, D gene, clone size, CDR3 DNA, CDR3 protein. D genes are given only for firm matches. Not every row has a clone size; where given, it reads once, few, many or a size class.

>TRBV6-2/TRBV6-3|TRBJ1-2|.|.
TGTGCCAGCAGTTACTCCCCGGACTATGGCTACACCTTC
CASSYSPDYGYTF
>TRBV5-5|TRBJ1-1|.|few
TGTGCCAGCAGGACCAGGGTAGGCACTGAAGCTTTCTTT
CASRTRVGTEAFF
>TRBV6-2/TRBV6-3|TRBJ2-1|.|many
TGTGCCAGCAGTTACTTCCTTTTGGGGGGTAATGAGCAGTTCTTC
CASSYFLLGGNEQFF
>TRBV5-4|TRBJ2-5|TRBD2|few
TGTGCCAGCAGCCGGGAGGTTCAAGAGACCCAGTACTTC
CASSREVQETQYF
>TRBV7-9|TRBJ1-4|.|.
TGTGCCAGCAGCTCGGAGGGGGAGTTTGAAAAACTGTTTTTT
CASSSEGEFEKLFF
>TRBV20-1|TRBJ2-5|TRBD2|.
TGCAGTGCTAGGCGCGGGGGGTCAGGTGAGACCCAGTACTTC
CSARRGGSGETQYF
>TRBV13|TRBJ1-2|.|.
TGTGCCAGCAGCTTAGCAGGCTATGGCTACACCTTC
CASSLAGYGYTF
>TRBV25-1|TRBJ2-3|TRBD2|.
TGTGCCAGCAGTGAATGGCTAGCGGGAGCAGATACGCAGTATTTT
CASSEWLAGADTQYF
>TRBV6-6|TRBJ2-7|.|.
TGTGCCAGCACTTCGGGGCAGGGGTACTACGAGCAGTACTTC
CASTSGQGYYEQYF
>TRBV11-2|TRBJ2-7|TRBD2|many
TGTGCCAGCAGCCCGGGACTAGCGGGTGTCTACCAGCAGTACTTC
CASSPGLAGVYQQYF
>TRBV7-3|TRBJ1-2|.|.
TGTGCCAGCAGCTCCGGAACCTCCAACGATGGCTACACCTTC
CASSSGTSNDGYTF
>TRBV28|TRBJ1-2|.|few
.
CASNEDRRFWRGYTF
>TRBV11-2|TRBJ1-1|TRBD1|.
TGTGCCAGCAGCTTCCGGACAGGGACTAGAAGTGAAGCTTTCTTT
CASSFRTGTRSEAFF
>TRBV7-8|TRBJ2-2|.|many
TGTGCCAGCAGCTTAGCTCAGAACACCGGGGAGCTGTTTTTT
CASSLAQNTGELFF
>TRBV5-1|TRBJ1-3|TRBD1|few
TGCGCCAGCAGCTTGTCGGGACAGGGAGTCGGAAACACCATATATTTT
CASSLSGQGVGNTIYF
>TRBV7-8|TRBJ1-2|.|many
TGTGCCAGCAGCCCCCAGAACCTCTATGGCTACACCTTC
CASSPQNLYGYTF
>TRBV28|TRBJ1-1|.|.
TGTGCCAGCAGTTCCTTGGAGGGCTCGAACACTGAAGCTTTCTTT
CASSSLEGSNTEAFF
>TRBV12-3/TRBV12-4|TRBJ2-2|.|few
TGTGCCAGCAGTCCGACTAGATACACCGGGGAGCTGTTTTTT
CASSPTRYTGELFF
>TRBV11-2|TRBJ1-1|.|many
TGTGCCAGCAGCTTAGATGAGGCGGGGAACACTGAAGCTTTCTTT
CASSLDEAGNTEAFF
>TRBV29-1|TRBJ1-2|TRBD1|.
TGCAGCGCCGCAACAGGGGACGGCTACACCTTC
CSAATGDGYTF
>TRBV5-4|TRBJ2-3|.|.
TGTGCCAGCAGATCCTCGGCAGATACGCAGTATTTT
CASRSSADTQYF
>TRBV12-3/TRBV12-4|TRBJ2-2|.|many
TGTGCCTGCAGGGTCCCCGGGGAGCTGTTTTTT
CACRVPGELFF
>TRBV11-2|TRBJ1-2|TRBD1|.
TGTGCCAGCAGTCGTACCCAGGGGGAACGGGGCTACACCTTC
CASSRTQGERGYTF
>TRBV19|TRBJ1-5|.|few
TGTGCCAGTATACCGAGGGGGGGGCGCCCCAGCAATCAGCCCCAGCATTTT
CASIPRGGRPSNQPQHF
>TRBV4-3|TRBJ2-7|.|few
TGCGCCAGCAGCCACAGCAGGGACATCTACGAGCAGTACTTC
CASSHSRDIYEQYF
>TRBV7-3|TRBJ2-1|TRBD2|many
TGTGCCAGCAGCTTAAAAGTTAGCGGGAGCGGTGAGCAGTTCTTC
CASSLKVSGSGEQFF
>TRBV5-1|TRBJ1-1|TRBD1|.
TGCGCCAGCAGCTTGGCATTAGGGACAGGGAGGAAGGCTGAAGCTTTCTTT
CASSLALGTGRKAEAFF
>TRBV5-1|TRBJ1-6|.|.
TGCGCCAGCAGCTCAGGACAGACCAATTCACCCCTCCACTTT
CASSSGQTNSPLHF
>TRBV12-5|TRBJ2-6|.|many
TGTGCTAGTGGTTTGTTAAACGCAACCTCTGGGGCCAACGTCCTGACTTTC
CASGLLNATSGANVLTF
>TRBV12-5|TRBJ1-2|.|many
TGTGCTAGTGGTCAACGGAGGCCGTCGGTCTTCTATGGCTACACCTTC
CASGQRRPSVFYGYTF
>TRBV7-2|TRBJ1-1|.|many
TGTGCCAGCAGCTTAGACAAAATGAACACTGAAGCTTTCTTT
CASSLDKMNTEAFF
>TRBV29-1|TRBJ2-1|TRBD2|.
TGCAGCGTTGAGCCACTAGCGGGGGGAGACAATGAGCAGTTCTTC
CSVEPLAGGDNEQFF
>TRBV12-3/TRBV12-4|TRBJ2-2|.|.
TGTGCCAGCATCCCTAGGGAAGCTTTCGGGGAGCTGTTTTTT
CASIPREAFGELFF
>TRBV28|TRBJ2-7|TRBD1|many
TGTGCCAGCAACCCAAGCCAGGGGGCTTCCTACGAGCAGTACTTC
CASNPSQGASYEQYF
>TRBV12-3/TRBV12-4|TRBJ2-3|TRBD1|few
TGTGCCAGCAGTTTGGGGACAGCTAGCACAGATACGCAGTATTTT
CASSLGTASTDTQYF
>TRBV20-1|TRBJ2-3|.|few
TGCAGTGCTAGAGATGCCAGGGCCACAGATACGCAGTATTTT
CSARDARATDTQYF
>TRBV18|TRBJ1-1|.|many
TGTGCCAGCTCCCGTGAACAGGAGAACACTGAAGCTTTCTTT
CASSREQENTEAFF
>TRBV7-2|TRBJ2-4|TRBD2|many
TGTGCCAGCAGCAGCGGGACTAGCAAAAACATTCAGTACTTC
CASSSGTSKNIQYF
>TRBV14|TRBJ1-1|TRBD1|few
TGTGCCAGCAGTCCCATAAACAGGGGAGTAGCTTTCTTT
CASSPINRGVAFF
>TRBV20-1|TRBJ2-7|TRBD2|.
TGCAGTGCTAGAGGGGTGGTTAGCGGGAGGTGGGGGGAGCAGTACTTC
CSARGVVSGRWGEQYF
>TRBV11-2|TRBJ2-2|.|.
TGTGCCAGCAGCTTAGATCGAGGGGTTAACGGGGAGCTGTTTTTT
CASSLDRGVNGELFF
>TRBV7-2|TRBJ1-5|.|many
TGTGCCAGCATCCAAGGGGGGGGGCTTCGGGGCAATCAGCCCCAGCATTTT
CASIQGGGLRGNQPQHF
>TRBV28|TRBJ2-5|TRBD1|few
TGTGCCAGCAGTGGGCCGGGACAGGGAGAAGAGACCCAGTACTTC
CASSGPGQGEETQYF
>TRBV11-2|TRBJ1-2|.|.
TGTGCCAGCAGCCCGCAGGGCTATAGTGGCTACACCTTC
CASSPQGYSGYTF
>TRBV10-3|TRBJ1-1|.|.
TGTGCCATCAGTGTGCAGTTGAACACTGAAGCTTTCTTT
CAISVQLNTEAFF
>TRBV7-9|TRBJ2-5|.|many
TGTGCCAGCAGCTCAGTCACCGGTTTCCAAGAGACCCAGTACTTC
CASSSVTGFQETQYF
>TRBV15|TRBJ1-2|.|once
TGTGCCACCAGCTCCGACAGAACCTATGGCTACACCTTC
CATSSDRTYGYTF
>TRBV27|TRBJ2-2|.|.
TGTGCCAGCAGTTTATATCCGTCCGGGGAGCTGTTTTTT
CASSLYPSGELFF
>TRBV7-2|TRBJ1-3|.|.
TGTGCCAGCAGCTTGGGTAGGGGCTCTGGAAACACCATATATTTT
CASSLGRGSGNTIYF
>TRBV4-3|TRBJ2-2|TRBD2|many
TGCGCCAGCAGCAGGGCGGGGGGGACCGGGGAGCTGTTTTTT
CASSRAGGTGELFF
>TRBV20-1|TRBJ1-3|.|.
TGCAGTGCTACCGGGACTGGAAACACCATATATTTT
CSATGTGNTIYF
>TRBV7-3|TRBJ2-1|TRBD2|many
TGTGCCAGCAGCTTTGGGGGGGGACTAGCGGGAGGCAGTGAGCAGTTCTTC
CASSFGGGLAGGSEQFF
>TRBV5-4|TRBJ1-1|.|many
TGTGCCAGCAGCTTGGGGGGTTCGGGGTACACTGAAGCTTTCTTT
CASSLGGSGYTEAFF
>TRBV5-1|TRBJ2-3|.|few
TGCGCCAGCAGCCCTTCGGGGCCTGGCACAGATACGCAGTATTTT
CASSPSGPGTDTQYF
>TRBV15|TRBJ2-5|TRBD2|few
TGTGCCACCAGCAGAGCGGAGGGACTAGCGGCGTACCAAGAGACCCAGTACTTC
CATSRAEGLAAYQETQYF